One sample yielded the 27 T cell receptor beta chains listed below, sequenced in a study of blood T cell repertoires in COVID-19. Produced via immunoSEQ multiplex PCR; TCRdb's table is partial and in-frame only. The table shows some 290,000 clones, with 81% occurring only once. The sequenced material came from peripheral blood. The receptor source for this set is a woman aged 60-75 years with active or convalescent COVID-19.

The V call is TRBV4-1, the J call TRBJ2-7; 7 bases line up with TRBD2. Germline loops: CDR1 MGHRA, CDR2 YSYEKL. The CDR3 consists of 14 residues. Trimming cost V 5 bases and J 2 bases; bases outside gene matches: 6. CDR3 residues: CASSGRVGAYEQYF. The CDR3 DNA sequence: TGCGCCAGCAGCGGGAGGGTAGGCGCCTACGAGCAGTACTTC.

The chain couples TRBV29-1 to TRBJ1-4, with 7 positions matching TRBD1. Unmatched junction bases numbered 2, after V lost 4 bases and J lost 6 bases. The germline V gene has CDR1 SQVTM and CDR2 ANQGSEA. This CDR3 is built from 12 residues. Here the CDR3 reads CSVGDSYEKLFF. Here the CDR3 DNA reads TGCAGCGTTGGGGACAGTTATGAAAAACTGTTTTTT.

As DNA, the CDR3 is TGTGCCAGCAGCTTAGCGGGACAGGGGAATTCACCCCTCCACTTT. Translating gives CASSLAGQGNSPLHF. The V and J genes are TRBV7-6 and TRBJ1-6; 10 bases agree with TRBD1. Germline CDR1 reads SGHVS; CDR2 reads FNYEAQ. The length of the CDR3 is 15 residues. J gave up 7 bases and V 0 bases, and 0 bases lay outside the gene matches.

The chain recombines TRBV7-2 with TRBJ2-3; TRBD2 is a possible D gene (5 bases). Trimming cost V 5 bases and J 3 bases, with 18 bases left between them. Germline V gene lookup returns CDR1 SGHTA and CDR2 FQGNSA. The CDR3 has 16 amino acids. The CDR3 DNA is TGTGCCAGCAGCGCGGAGGTGGCCCTGCGAACAGATACGCAGTATTTT. It codes for CASSAEVALRTDTQYF.

This chain links TRBV7-9 with TRBJ2-1, with 16 bases identical to TRBD2. The V segment lost 1 base and the J segment 2 bases; nucleotides outside the gene matches: 5. Germline V gives CDR1 SEHNR, CDR2 FQNEAQ (reference sequence). The CDR3 is made up of 19 amino acids. The CDR3 loop is CASSLVGLAGGRTYNEQFF. The DNA of the CDR3 is TGTGCCAGCAGCTTAGTGGGACTAGCGGGGGGGAGAACCTACAATGAGCAGTTCTTC.

V and J are TRBV7-3 and TRBJ2-3; 11 nucleotides line up with TRBD2. The J segment lost 2 bases and the V segment lost 5 bases, leaving 6 bases of the junction unmatched. Germline loops: CDR1 SGHTA, CDR2 FQGTGA. This CDR3 contains 16 residues. CDR3 nucleotide sequence: TGTGCCAGCAGCCACGATAGCGGGGGGGACACAGATACGCAGTATTTT. Translation: CASSHDSGGDTDTQYF.

The chain has TRBV7-2 and TRBJ2-3; TRBD1 might be the D (6 bases). The CDR3 extends over 14 amino acids. The germline gives CDR1 SGHTA, CDR2 FQGNSA. Between the trimmed V and J ends, which lost 6 bases and 6 bases, there was a span of 16 bases. CDR3 DNA sequence: TGTGCCAGCAGTTTGATCAGGGGCCGGGATACGCAGTATTTT. Protein product: CASSLIRGRDTQYF.

This clone was recorded many times. This CDR3 is also generated by other DNA sequences in the sample. V is TRBV3-1 (or the pseudogene TRBV3-2) and J is TRBJ2-2; D remains ambiguous. Germline CDR1 and CDR2: LGHDT and YNNKEL (reference sequence). The CDR3 is 14 residues long. V lost 6 bases to trimming and J lost 2 bases, with 10 bases between them. Written as DNA, the CDR3 is TGTGCCAGCAGGGGCCTGGATAACACCGGGGAGCTGTTTTTT. This gives the protein CASRGLDNTGELFF.

The chain is built from TRBV5-4 and TRBJ2-7; no firm D call. CDR3 length equals 13 residues. Germline values: CDR1 SGHNT, CDR2 YYREEE (reference sequence). V was shortened by 2 bases and J by 0 bases, with 6 bases between the two germline ends. The CDR3 loop is CASSFPSSYEQYF. Here the CDR3 DNA reads TGTGCCAGCAGCTTCCCCAGCTCCTACGAGCAGTACTTC.

The genes are TRBV11-2 and TRBJ2-3, with 11 bases lining up with TRBD1. This CDR3 is built from 18 residues. Germline loops: CDR1 SGHAT, CDR2 FQNNGV. Trimming at V came to 1 base and at J to 3 bases, leaving 9 bases not matched to a gene. CDR3 amino acids: CASSLVGTGGGNTDTQYF. CDR3 nucleotide sequence: TGTGCCAGCAGCTTAGTGGGGACAGGGGGAGGTAATACAGATACGCAGTATTTT.

The chain combines TRBV4-2 with TRBJ2-3, with 9 bases fitting TRBD2. The germline gives CDR1 LGHNA, CDR2 YNFKEQ. The CDR3 consists of 16 residues. Germline trimming cut 0 bases from V and 6 bases from J; bases unmatched to any gene: 7. This CDR3 is CASSQDAGGGADTQYF. CDR3 sequence (DNA): TGTGCCAGCAGCCAAGATGCCGGCGGGGGGGCTGATACGCAGTATTTT.

The rearrangement links TRBV6-2 or TRBV6-3 to TRBJ2-1; D possibly corresponds to TRBD1 (6 bases). Trimming stripped 6 bases from V and 4 bases from J, with 10 bases between. This CDR3 region has 13 residues. Germline V gene lookup returns CDR1 MNHEY and CDR2 SVGEGT. This CDR3 is CASSKGVYNEQFF. CDR3 sequence (DNA): TGTGCCAGCAGCAAGGGGGTGTACAATGAGCAGTTCTTC.

The J gene is TRBJ2-2, the V gene TRBV5-4; perhaps TRBD2 as D (6 bases). The CDR3 loop spans 16 amino acids. With 0 bases removed from V and 6 bases from J, the gap between germline ends came to 15 bases. Per germline, CDR1 SGHNT and CDR2 YYREEE (reference sequence). CDR3 loop: CASSLGVGGSAGELFF. The CDR3 nucleotides are TGTGCCAGCAGCTTGGGTGTCGGGGGTAGCGCCGGGGAGCTGTTTTTT. Together with reference TRBV5-4 and TRBJ2-2, the CDR3 gives the full variable domain: ETGVTQSPTHLIKTRGQQVTLRCSSQSGHNTVSWYQQALGQGPQFIFQYYREEENGRGNFPPRFSGLQFPNYSSELNVNALELDDSALYLCASSLGVGGSAGELFFGEGSRLTVL.

The chain employs TRBV5-1 and TRBJ2-7; TRBD1 matches at 10 bases. V dropped 4 bases and J dropped 3; count of bases not matched to a gene: 10. Germline V gene sequence: CDR1 SGHRS, CDR2 YFSETQ. There are 16 residues in the CDR3. CDR3 loop: CASSADPGQGYYEQYF. For the CDR3, the DNA is TGCGCCAGCAGCGCTGATCCGGGACAGGGGTACTACGAGCAGTACTTC.

The rearrangement links TRBV7-2 to TRBJ2-7; a weak D match, TRBD2 (5 bases). Trimming cost V 2 bases and J 5 bases, with 10 bases left between them. The V gene's germline CDR1 is SGHTA and CDR2 FQGNSA. The CDR3 is 13 amino acids. DNA for the CDR3: TGTGCCAGCAGCTTATCCTACGGGAACGAGCAGTACTTC. The encoded protein is CASSLSYGNEQYF. Looking up the rest from reference TRBV7-2 and TRBJ2-7 gives the full variable domain: GAGVSQSPSNKVTEKGKDVELRCDPISGHTALYWYRQSLGQGLEFLIYFQGNSAPDKSGLPSDRFSAERTGGSVSTLTIQRTQQEDSAVYLCASSLSYGNEQYFGPGTRLTVT.

This chain links TRBV5-4 with TRBJ2-2, with D possibly TRBD2 on 5 matching bases. CDR3 size: 13 residues. In germline, CDR1 is SGHNT, CDR2 YYREEE (reference sequence). Trimming shortened V by 5 bases and J by 7 bases, and 12 bases separated the two germline ends. The CDR3 sequence is CASRRGRNGELFF. CDR3 coding DNA: TGTGCCAGCAGGAGAGGGCGGAACGGGGAGCTGTTTTTT.

V usage is TRBV24-1 and J usage is TRBJ2-2, with D maybe TRBD1 (5 bases). The V gene's germline CDR1 is KGHDR and CDR2 SFDVKD. The CDR3 contains 15 residues. The germline V and J ends were trimmed by 3 bases and 3 bases, with 10 bases remaining between them. CDR3 sequence reads: CATSDPGRDTGELFF. CDR3 nucleotides: TGTGCCACCAGTGATCCGGGCAGGGACACCGGGGAGCTGTTTTTT.

CDR3 loop: CASSIGTAGSGNTIYF. In DNA form, the CDR3 reads TGTGCCAGTAGTATCGGGACAGCTGGCTCTGGAAACACCATATATTTT. The chain uses TRBV19 and TRBJ1-3, with 7 bases that match TRBD1. V gave up 3 bases and J gave up 0 bases; unmatched junction bases: 5. This CDR3 spans 16 amino acids. Per germline, CDR1 LNHDA and CDR2 SQIVND (reference sequence).

As concerns this clone: The same CDR3 also results from other DNA sequences found in this sample. V is TRBV3-1 (or the pseudogene TRBV3-2) and J is TRBJ1-5; D is unclear. Germline-derived CDR1 and CDR2 are LGHDT and YNNKEL (reference sequence). Trimming removed 0 bases from V and 4 bases from J, with 4 bases in between. The CDR3 loop spans 13 amino acids. Here the CDR3 reads CASSQDTNQPQHF. As DNA, the CDR3 is TGTGCCAGCAGCCAAGACACTAATCAGCCCCAGCATTTT.

This clone was seen only once. The chain joins TRBV4-3 to TRBJ2-3; D may be TRBD2 (6 bases). The V end was cut by 3 bases, the J end by 0 bases, with 10 bases between. Germline V gives CDR1 LGHNA, CDR2 YSLEER. The CDR3 consists of 15 residues. CDR3 coding DNA: TGCGCCAGCAGCCAGGTAGCGGTTAGCACAGATACGCAGTATTTT. Its protein product is CASSQVAVSTDTQYF.

The genes are TRBV19 and TRBJ2-4, with 9 bases fitting TRBD1. The V and J ends lost 3 bases and 1 base, in that order; junction bases with no gene match: 13. This CDR3 comprises 19 residues. The germline gives CDR1 LNHDA, CDR2 SQIVND (reference sequence). The CDR3 loop is CASSIQGTGSVTAKNIQYF. CDR3 nucleotide sequence: TGTGCCAGTAGTATTCAGGGGACAGGGTCGGTAACTGCCAAAAACATTCAGTACTTC.

The chain employs TRBV7-9 and TRBJ2-7; D perhaps matches TRBD2 (5 bases). The V and J ends lost 1 base and 5 bases respectively, with 12 bases between them. There are 14 residues in the CDR3. Germline-derived CDR1 and CDR2 are SEHNR and FQNEAQ (reference sequence). The DNA for the CDR3 is TGTGCCAGCAGCTTAGGGACTCAGCCTCACGAGCAGTACTTC. Encoded protein: CASSLGTQPHEQYF.

The chain has TRBV2 and TRBJ1-2; D may be TRBD1 (5 bases). Trimming took off 7 bases at V and 4 bases at J, with 10 bases between the two ends. The CDR3 consists of 12 residues. The germline CDR1 and CDR2 sequences are SNHLY and FYNNEI. This CDR3 is CASKAGSYGYTF. DNA of the CDR3: TGTGCCAGCAAGGCAGGGTCCTATGGCTACACCTTC.

The sample holds one count of this clone. The rearrangement joins TRBV9 to TRBJ1-4; 7 nucleotides agree with TRBD1. The V segment lost 0 bases and the J segment 7 bases; nucleotides outside the gene matches: 9. The CDR3 runs 16 residues. CDR1 SGDLS and CDR2 YYNGEE come from the germline V gene. CDR3 loop: CASSVDRTGAGEKLFF. CDR3 DNA sequence: TGTGCCAGCAGCGTAGACCGCACAGGGGCGGGTGAAAAACTGTTTTTT.

J is TRBJ2-2 and V is TRBV7-8, with D perhaps matching TRBD1 (6 bases). This CDR3 comprises 15 residues. From germline, CDR1 is SGHVS and CDR2 FQNEAQ. Trimming removed 0 bases at V and 6 bases at J, with 11 bases between. CDR3 in amino acids: CASSLARGSAGELFF. The CDR3, as DNA: TGTGCCAGCAGCTTAGCCAGGGGATCGGCCGGGGAGCTGTTTTTT. Combining the CDR3 with reference TRBV7-8 and TRBJ2-2 gives the whole variable domain GAGVSQSPRYKVAKRGQDVALRCDPISGHVSLFWYQQALGQGPEFLTYFQNEAQLDKSGLPSDRFFAERPEGSVSTLKIQRTQQEDSAVYLCASSLARGSAGELFFGEGSRLTVL.

The rearrangement uses TRBV4-3 and TRBJ2-6; weak D call: TRBD1 (5 bases). There are 17 residues in the CDR3. Germline V gene sequence: CDR1 LGHNA, CDR2 YSLEER. Trimming pared 6 bases from V and 2 bases from J, leaving 17 bases between. The CDR3 here is CASSHRPGRAGANVLTF. The CDR3 nucleotides are TGCGCCAGCAGTCACAGGCCGGGCAGGGCTGGGGCCAACGTCCTGACTTTC.

The chain is built from TRBV9 and TRBJ1-3; D not certain. V was cut by 4 bases and J by 0 bases, with 14 bases left in between. CDR1 and CDR2 (germline): SGDLS, YYNGEE. The CDR3 is made up of 16 amino acids. The CDR3 bases are TGTGCCAGCAGCCCCCTTCTCGGGGTCTCTGGAAACACCATATATTTT. It translates to CASSPLLGVSGNTIYF.